Below, 25 T cell receptor beta chains from the same sample are listed, as sequenced in a study of OX40 agonist ivuxolimab in advanced cancers. Measured with immunoSEQ multiplex PCR; TCRdb has only the in-frame clones, and not every one. The data show 55,000 or so clones, about 86% seen once. The starting material was CD4+ or CD8+ T cells sorted from blood, obtained in a trial of the OX40 agonist ivuxolimab. Every receptor here comes from an adult with an advanced solid tumor such as melanoma, head and neck, liver or kidney cancer.

The rearrangement uses TRBV5-4 and TRBJ1-2, with TRBD1 matching 8 bases. V gave up 1 base and J gave up 9 bases; unmatched junction bases: 8. This CDR3 contains 14 residues. Looked up from germline, CDR1 is SGHNT and CDR2 is YYREEE (reference sequence). CDR3 nucleotide sequence: TGTGCCAGCAGCTTGAACGGGGACAGGACTAGCTACACCTTC. Protein: CASSLNGDRTSYTF. Supplemented by reference TRBV5-4 and TRBJ1-2, the full variable domain reads ETGVTQSPTHLIKTRGQQVTLRCSSQSGHNTVSWYQQALGQGPQFIFQYYREEENGRGNFPPRFSGLQFPNYSSELNVNALELDDSALYLCASSLNGDRTSYTFGSGTRLTVV.

The chain links TRBV9 to TRBJ1-6; D is unresolved. V lost 0 bases to trimming and J lost 6 bases, with 7 bases between them. The V gene's germline CDR1 is SGDLS and CDR2 YYNGEE. CDR3 length equals 14 residues. The CDR3 reads CASSVGGSNSPLHF. The CDR3 DNA reads TGTGCCAGCAGCGTAGGAGGAAGTAATTCACCCCTCCACTTT.

This rearrangement joins TRBV7-3 to TRBJ1-5; 9 bases align to TRBD1. Germline CDR1 is SGHTA and CDR2 is FQGTGA. V shed 0 bases, J shed 3 bases, and the junction held 12 bases outside the gene matches. CDR3 length: 19 residues. The CDR3 coding sequence is TGTGCCAGCAGCTTAACGGGACAGGGTGAGGGACCGCCCAATCAGCCCCAGCATTTT. Its protein product is CASSLTGQGEGPPNQPQHF.

The CDR3 nucleotides are TGTGCCAGCAACTTGGATGGGACAGACACTGAAGCTTTCTTT. It yields the protein CASNLDGTDTEAFF. The rearrangement uses TRBV9 and TRBJ1-1; 7 bases match TRBD1. This CDR3 region has 14 residues. Per germline, CDR1 SGDLS and CDR2 YYNGEE. Trimming removed 6 bases from V and 3 bases from J; junction bases left unmatched: 8. The variable domain in full, completed from reference TRBV9 and TRBJ1-1, reads DSGVTQTPKHLITATGQRVTLRCSPRSGDLSVYWYQQSLDQGLQFLIQYYNGEERAKGNILERFSAQQFPDLHSELNLSSLELGDSALYFCASNLDGTDTEAFFGQGTRLTVV.

The gene calls are TRBV14 and TRBJ1-6; the D gene is possibly TRBD1 (5 bases). Looked up from germline, CDR1 is SGHDN and CDR2 is FVKESK. Trimming took off 0 bases at V and 7 bases at J, with 16 bases between the two ends. The CDR3 extends over 17 amino acids. The CDR3 is CASSQEFGAGWNSPLHF. DNA of the CDR3: TGTGCCAGCAGCCAAGAATTTGGAGCAGGGTGGAATTCACCCCTCCACTTT. The full variable domain, rest sourced from reference TRBV14 and TRBJ1-6, is EAGVTQFPSHSVIEKGQTVTLRCDPISGHDNLYWYRRVMGKEIKFLLHFVKESKQDESGMPNNRFLAERTGGTYSTLKVQPAELEDSGVYFCASSQEFGAGWNSPLHFGNGTRLTVT.

The CDR3 sequence is CASSGTGGPPSGQYF. The DNA of the CDR3 is TGCGCCAGCAGCGGAACGGGGGGCCCCCCTTCAGGGCAGTACTTC. The gene calls are TRBV5-1 and TRBJ2-7; TRBD2 might be the D (7 bases). Germline V lookup: CDR1 SGHRS, CDR2 YFSETQ. This CDR3 comprises 15 residues. Trimming shortened V by 4 bases and J by 9 bases, and 23 bases separated the two germline ends. Full variable domain (missing parts from reference TRBV5-1 and TRBJ2-7): KAGVTQTPRYLIKTRGQQVTLSCSPISGHRSVSWYQQTPGQGLQFLFEYFSETQRNKGNFPGRFSGRQFSNSRSEMNVSTLELGDSALYLCASSGTGGPPSGQYFGPGTRLTVT.

The chain joins TRBV7-9 to TRBJ2-1; D remains ambiguous. This CDR3 has 11 amino acids. Trimming took 2 bases from V and 9 from J, leaving 5 bases between them. Germline V gives CDR1 SEHNR, CDR2 FQNEAQ (reference sequence). CDR3 nucleotides: TGTGCCAGCAGCTTATGGGGTGAGCAGTTCTTC. Amino acid sequence: CASSLWGEQFF.

The rearrangement links TRBV5-1 to TRBJ2-5, with 11 bases matching TRBD1. Per germline, CDR1 SGHRS and CDR2 YFSETQ. The trim removed 9 bases at V and 5 bases at J, leaving 12 bases unmatched. This CDR3 spans 15 amino acids. The CDR3 is CATRTGGKVMETQYF. Here the CDR3 DNA reads TGCGCCACCAGGACAGGGGGCAAGGTGATGGAGACCCAGTACTTC.

The chain is built from TRBV5-1 and TRBJ1-1; D might be TRBD1 (5 bases). V lost 6 bases and J 4 bases, leaving 22 bases between the germline ends. The CDR3 is 16 amino acids. The V gene's germline CDR1 is SGHRS and CDR2 YFSETQ. CDR3 loop: CASTQTGGGFVTEAFF. The CDR3 bases are TGCGCCAGCACCCAAACTGGGGGGGGTTTCGTCACTGAAGCTTTCTTT.

This clone was picked up a small number of times. The rearrangement joins TRBV19 to TRBJ1-6, with a possible D match to TRBD1 (5 bases). The V gene's germline CDR1 is LNHDA and CDR2 SQIVND (reference sequence). This CDR3 comprises 14 residues. V lost 5 bases and J lost 12, with 17 bases in between. The CDR3 protein is CASSAGHSPQPLHF. The CDR3 region has the DNA TGTGCCAGTAGTGCCGGACATTCCCCCCAACCCCTCCACTTT. Supplemented by reference TRBV19 and TRBJ1-6, the full variable domain reads DGGITQSPKYLFRKEGQNVTLSCEQNLNHDAMYWYRQDPGQGLRLIYYSQIVNDFQKGDIAEGYSVSREKKESFPLTVTSAQKNPTAFYLCASSAGHSPQPLHFGNGTRLTVT.

The rearrangement uses TRBV19 and TRBJ2-7, with D perhaps matching TRBD2 (7 bases). The CDR3 sequence is 16 residues long. Trimming removed 2 bases at V and 2 bases at J, with 16 bases between. The V gene's germline CDR1 is LNHDA and CDR2 SQIVND (reference sequence). CDR3 DNA sequence: TGTGCCAGTAGTATATCGGGGGGCATGGAAGCCTACGAGCAGTACTTC. It codes for CASSISGGMEAYEQYF.

The count of this clone is one. This chain connects TRBV19 to TRBJ1-1; 9 nucleotides agree with TRBD1. This CDR3 is built from 16 residues. Germline CDR1 LNHDA, CDR2 SQIVND (reference sequence). V trimming: 4 bases; J trimming: 3 bases; junction bases outside the gene matches: 9. This CDR3 reads CASSTGQGTRYTEAFF. CDR3 nucleotides: TGTGCCAGTAGTACGGGACAGGGAACACGATACACTGAAGCTTTCTTT.

This chain links TRBV9 with TRBJ2-3, with a tentative D call TRBD2 (5 bases). Germline V CDR1 and CDR2: SGDLS, YYNGEE. The length of the CDR3 is 16 residues. V lost 6 bases and J lost 2, with 19 bases in between. Written as DNA, the CDR3 is TGTGCCAGCACCGGAGGTTTAGGCCATGCCACAGATACGCAGTATTTT. Protein product: CASTGGLGHATDTQYF.

The V gene is TRBV7-3, the J gene TRBJ2-1, with D perhaps matching TRBD2 (5 bases). The CDR3 is 14 residues long. V shed 5 bases and J shed 5 bases, with 13 bases lying between them. From germline, CDR1 is SGHTA and CDR2 FQGTGA. CDR3 nucleotides: TGTGCCAGCAGCCCCGAGGGCCAGAACAATGAGCAGTTCTTC. Its translation: CASSPEGQNNEQFF.

The J gene is TRBJ2-5, the V gene TRBV28; TRBD1 aligns across 10 bases. J lost 4 bases, V lost 4 bases, and 6 bases had no gene match. CDR3 length: 15 residues. CDR1 is MDHEN and CDR2 is SYDVKM in the germline V gene. The CDR3 region is CASSYPGQGSETQYF. CDR3 DNA: TGTGCCAGCAGTTATCCGGGACAGGGGTCAGAGACCCAGTACTTC.

This chain joins TRBV5-1 and TRBJ2-1; 11 nucleotides agree with TRBD2. There are 16 residues in the CDR3. CDR1 SGHRS and CDR2 YFSETQ come from the germline V gene. V gave up 4 bases and J gave up 4 bases; unmatched junction bases: 7. Here the CDR3 reads CASSQTPSGGYNEQFF. Here the CDR3 DNA reads TGCGCCAGCAGCCAGACCCCTAGCGGGGGGTACAATGAGCAGTTCTTC.

The CDR3 loop reads CASSERGSNTGELFF. The CDR3 nucleotides read TGCGCCAGCAGTGAGCGGGGATCGAACACCGGGGAGCTGTTTTTT. This chain uses TRBV10-2 with TRBJ2-2, with TRBD2 as a possible D gene (5 bases). V shed 2 bases and J shed 0 bases, with 7 bases lying between them. The germline V gene encodes CDR1 WSHSY and CDR2 SAAADI. The CDR3 runs to 15 residues.

The chain is built from TRBV6-1 and TRBJ1-2; D gene ambiguous. Germline V gene data show CDR1 as MNHNS and CDR2 as SASEGT. The CDR3 is made up of 13 amino acids. Trimming took 6 bases from V and 4 from J, leaving 12 bases between them. The chain's CDR3 is CASSQAAGYGYTF. CDR3 nucleotides: TGTGCCAGCAGCCAGGCGGCAGGCTATGGCTACACCTTC.

The chain carries TRBV5-1 and TRBJ1-2, with TRBD1 matching over 10 bases. Germline CDR1 is SGHRS and CDR2 is YFSETQ. The CDR3 loop spans 13 amino acids. The junction had 2 bases not matched to a gene; V was cut back by 1 base and J by 8 bases. The DNA for the CDR3 is TGCGCCAGCAGCTTGCGGGACAGGGGAGGCTACACCTTC. Translated, it gives CASSLRDRGGYTF.

The chain recombines TRBV5-1 with TRBJ2-5, with 7 positions matching TRBD1. The J segment lost 2 bases and the V segment lost 4 bases, leaving 11 bases of the junction unmatched. This CDR3 is built from 16 residues. CDR1 is SGHRS, CDR2 YFSETQ, per germline. This CDR3 is CASSSRSGTEQETQYF. In DNA form, the CDR3 reads TGCGCCAGCAGCAGCCGTTCCGGGACAGAACAAGAGACCCAGTACTTC.

The gene calls are TRBV6-5 and TRBJ2-5, with D maybe TRBD2 (7 bases). The CDR3 contains 16 residues. Germline-derived CDR1 and CDR2 are MNHEY and SVGAGI. V dropped 0 bases and J dropped 3 bases, with 14 bases sitting between them. Here the CDR3 DNA reads TGTGCCAGCAGTTACTCTCCGGGGGGCGAAGAAGAGACCCAGTACTTC. Translation gives CASSYSPGGEEETQYF.

V usage is TRBV10-3 and J usage is TRBJ2-5; the D gene is possibly TRBD1 (5 bases). V was trimmed by 10 bases and J by 2 bases, leaving 11 bases between them. Per the germline V gene, CDR1 is ENHRY and CDR2 is SYGVKD. This CDR3 spans 12 amino acids. CDR3 in DNA: TGTGCCACCTCAGACAGACAAGAGACCCAGTACTTC. This codes for CATSDRQETQYF.

The chain has TRBV28 and TRBJ2-7, with 10 bases that match TRBD1. V lost 6 bases to trimming and J lost 7 bases; unmatched junction nucleotides: 9. Germline V CDR1 and CDR2: MDHEN, SYDVKM. CDR3 length equals 14 residues. The CDR3: CASSPEDRGSEQYF. CDR3 bases: TGTGCCAGCAGCCCCGAGGACAGGGGGAGTGAGCAGTACTTC.

CDR3 in amino acids: CASSLDRGLSGYTF. The CDR3 nucleotides read TGTGCCAGCAGTTTAGACAGGGGGCTAAGTGGCTACACCTTC. The chain has TRBV5-4 and TRBJ1-2; 10 bases fit TRBD1. The CDR3 covers 14 residues. Germline loops: CDR1 SGHNT, CDR2 YYREEE (reference sequence). J gave up 7 bases and V 5 bases, and 8 bases lay outside the gene matches. The full variable domain, with the rest looked up from reference TRBV5-4 and TRBJ1-2, is ETGVTQSPTHLIKTRGQQVTLRCSSQSGHNTVSWYQQALGQGPQFIFQYYREEENGRGNFPPRFSGLQFPNYSSELNVNALELDDSALYLCASSLDRGLSGYTFGSGTRLTVV.

The chain carries TRBV30 and TRBJ1-4; D not resolved. This CDR3 has 16 amino acids. CDR1 is GTSNPN, CDR2 SVGIG, per germline (reference sequence). V was pared by 3 bases and J by 8 bases, with 22 bases between. CDR3 sequence reads: CAWSVPNWTGGEKLFF. CDR3 sequence (DNA): TGTGCCTGGAGCGTTCCCAACTGGACCGGCGGAGAAAAACTGTTTTTT.